This paragraph covers one TCR beta chain sequence. Its specificity is unknown. Sequencing used immunoSEQ multiplex PCR; TCRdb keeps in-frame clones, though not all of them. This table has around 100,000 clones, more than 75% appearing once. These data are taken from a study of T cell responses to AZD1222 COVID-19 vaccine. Points from the study as a whole: Samples come after the peak T cell response, not at day 14. Donors were chiefly white British, with a greater number of females, and clonal diversity was perhaps underestimated.

The germline V gene has CDR1 MDHEN and CDR2 SYDVKM. The CDR3 extends over 15 amino acids. V lost 5 bases to trimming and J lost 2 bases, with 16 bases between them. This chain links TRBV28 with TRBJ2-7; D possibly corresponds to TRBD2 (6 bases). The specimen was peripheral blood, collected 28 days after the second AZD1222 dose. The source of this sequence is an adult who received the AZD1222 COVID-19 vaccine. CDR3: CASSTRLASTYEQYF. The CDR3 bases are TGTGCCAGCAGTACCCGTCTAGCGTCAACCTACGAGCAGTACTTC.